One and the same sample provided the 17 T cell receptor beta chains below, sequenced in a study of blood T cell repertoires in COVID-19. Profiling relied on immunoSEQ multiplex PCR, and the TCRdb table lists in-frame clones only, not all of them. The profile shows approximately 230,000 clones, about nine tenths of them singletons. Sample: peripheral blood. The receptors stem from a man aged 30-40 years who had recovered from COVID-19.

The chain employs TRBV6-5 and TRBJ1-2, with D uncertain. Trimming took 8 bases from V and 8 from J, leaving 12 bases between them. Per the germline V gene, CDR1 is MNHEY and CDR2 is SVGAGI. The CDR3 loop spans 11 amino acids. The CDR3 DNA reads as TGTGCCAGCGACAACGGCGAGGGCTACACCTTC. Translated: CASDNGEGYTF.

The CDR3: CASSLSGHNTDTQYF. CDR3 sequence (DNA): TGTGCCAGCAGCTTATCAGGGCATAACACAGATACGCAGTATTTT. V is TRBV11-2 and J is TRBJ2-3, with D possibly being TRBD1 (5 bases). This CDR3 has 15 amino acids. Trimming cost V 2 bases and J 2 bases, with 11 bases left between them. CDR1 and CDR2 (germline): SGHAT, FQNNGV.

The rearrangement joins TRBV4-1 to TRBJ1-2; tentatively, D is TRBD1 (5 bases). V shed 0 bases and J shed 3 bases, with 5 bases lying between them. Germline CDR1 is MGHRA and CDR2 is YSYEKL. CDR3 length: 13 residues. The CDR3 bases are TGCGCCAGCAGCCAAGACAGGGACTATGGCTACACCTTC. Protein sequence: CASSQDRDYGYTF.

The rearrangement links TRBV30 to TRBJ2-3; 8 bases map to TRBD1. CDR3 length: 15 residues. Germline V CDR1 and CDR2: GTSNPN, SVGIG (reference sequence). Losses at the gene ends were 0 bases for V and 3 bases for J; bases not matched to a gene: 5. DNA of the CDR3: TGTGCCTGGAGTGTATGGGGGACAGGTACAGATACGCAGTATTTT. This encodes CAWSVWGTGTDTQYF.

The rearrangement links TRBV2 to TRBJ1-4, with TRBD1 matching 10 bases. V lost 10 bases, J lost 4 bases, and 6 bases stayed unmatched. CDR1 is SNHLY and CDR2 is FYNNEI in the germline V gene. This CDR3 is 14 amino acids long. CDR3 in amino acids: CATRQGAGNEKLFF. DNA for the CDR3: TGTGCCACGCGACAGGGGGCTGGTAATGAAAAACTGTTTTTT. The complete variable domain, with remaining parts taken from reference TRBV2 and TRBJ1-4, reads EPEVTQTPSHQVTQMGQEVILRCVPISNHLYFYWYRQILGQKVEFLVSFYNNEISEKSEIFDDQFSVERPDGSNFTLKIRSTKLEDSAMYFCATRQGAGNEKLFFGSGTQLSVL.

The rearrangement links TRBV6-4 to TRBJ2-7; the match to TRBD1 covers 10 bases. This CDR3 has 15 amino acids. After removal of 5 bases from V and 0 bases from J, the junction contained 4 bases not matched to a gene. Per the germline V gene, CDR1 is MRHNA and CDR2 is SNTAGT. CDR3 DNA sequence: TGTGCCAGCAGTAAGACAGGGGGCGACTCCTACGAGCAGTACTTC. This codes for CASSKTGGDSYEQYF.

The J gene is TRBJ1-6, the V gene TRBV27, with TRBD1 identical over 12 bases. V was clipped by 4 bases and J by 13 bases; unmatched bases: 11. CDR3 length: 16 residues. The germline CDR1 and CDR2 sequences are MNHEY and SMNVEV (reference sequence). The CDR3 nucleotides are TGTGCCAGCAGTTATTTGGGGGGACAGGGGGCCTCCCCCCTCCACTTT. Its protein product is CASSYLGGQGASPLHF.

V is TRBV6-1 and J is TRBJ2-1; tentative D call: TRBD1 (6 bases). The germline V and J ends were trimmed by 5 bases and 0 bases, with 11 bases remaining between them. Germline V lookup: CDR1 MNHNS, CDR2 SASEGT. CDR3 size: 15 residues. The CDR3 DNA follows: TGTGCCAGCAGTCCCCGGGACAACTCCTACAATGAGCAGTTCTTC. Translation gives CASSPRDNSYNEQFF.

The chain is built from TRBV18 and TRBJ1-5; the D gene is possibly TRBD1 (6 bases). V lost 2 bases to trimming and J lost 5 bases, with 10 bases between them. Germline-derived CDR1 and CDR2 are KGHSH and LQKENI. The CDR3 spans 14 residues. This CDR3 is CASSPEDSDQPQHF. CDR3 nucleotides: TGTGCCAGCTCACCAGAGGACAGCGATCAGCCCCAGCATTTT.

This clone was observed a handful of times. The CDR3 region is CASSLGQGYRSPLHF. The CDR3 region has the DNA TGTGCCAGCAGCCTAGGACAGGGTTATCGCTCACCCCTCCACTTT. The V call is TRBV3-1 (or the pseudogene TRBV3-2), the J call TRBJ1-6, with 8 nucleotides matching TRBD1. The CDR3 extends over 15 amino acids. V dropped 4 bases and J dropped 10; count of bases not matched to a gene: 9. From germline, CDR1 is LGHDT and CDR2 YNNKEL (reference sequence).

The CDR3 nucleotides read TGTGCCAGCAGCTCTGACAGTCGTTCGGGCTACACCTTC. Translation gives CASSSDSRSGYTF. This rearrangement joins TRBV9 to TRBJ1-2, with D possibly being TRBD1 (5 bases). This CDR3 is 13 amino acids long. Germline lookup yields CDR1 SGDLS and CDR2 YYNGEE. Trimming took 4 bases from V and 8 from J, leaving 15 bases between them.

The chain links TRBV7-9 to TRBJ2-3; 7 positions agree with TRBD2. The germline V gene encodes CDR1 SEHNR and CDR2 FQNEAQ (reference sequence). The CDR3 is 18 residues long. With 7 bases clipped from V and 2 bases from J, the junction kept 18 bases outside the gene matches. The CDR3 DNA follows: TGTGCCAGCATCCTCTCATCGGGAGGCGAAGCTATCACAGATACGCAGTATTTT. Amino acid sequence: CASILSSGGEAITDTQYF.

The rearrangement uses TRBV29-1 and TRBJ2-5, with a tentative D call TRBD1 (6 bases). Between the trimmed V and J ends, which lost 3 bases and 4 bases, there was a span of 18 bases. Germline CDR1 SQVTM, CDR2 ANQGSEA. The CDR3 runs to 15 residues. CDR3 sequence: CSVEALGGWRETQYF. CDR3 in DNA: TGCAGCGTTGAGGCGCTTGGGGGCTGGCGAGAGACCCAGTACTTC.

The chain uses TRBV4-1 and TRBJ2-4; tentative D call: TRBD1 (5 bases). CDR1 MGHRA and CDR2 YSYEKL come from the germline V gene. The CDR3 is made up of 21 amino acids. Trimming removed 1 base from V and 0 bases from J, with 25 bases in between. The CDR3 is CASSQGVVAGRFSLAKNIQYF. Here the CDR3 DNA reads TGCGCCAGCAGCCAAGGAGTAGTGGCAGGGCGGTTTTCCCTAGCCAAAAACATTCAGTACTTC.

V gene TRBV5-6 combines with J gene TRBJ2-1, with 14 bases aligning to TRBD2. This CDR3 contains 13 residues. V gave up 7 bases and J gave up 7 bases; unmatched junction bases: 1. CDR1 is SGHDT and CDR2 is YYEEEE in the germline V gene. The CDR3 is CASGTSGGNEQFF. CDR3 sequence (DNA): TGTGCCAGCGGGACTAGCGGGGGAAATGAGCAGTTCTTC.

The genes are TRBV11-3 and TRBJ2-1; 9 nucleotides agree with TRBD2. Germline CDR1 is SGHNT and CDR2 is YENEEA. J lost 0 bases, V lost 0 bases, and 6 bases had no gene match. The CDR3 totals 18 residues. CDR3 sequence reads: CASSLDGSGGSSYNEQFF. The DNA of the CDR3 is TGTGCCAGCAGCTTAGATGGGAGCGGGGGGAGCTCCTACAATGAGCAGTTCTTC.

This rearrangement joins TRBV3-1 (or the pseudogene TRBV3-2) to TRBJ2-1, with 11 bases identical to TRBD2. The germline V gene has CDR1 LGHDT and CDR2 YNNKEL (reference sequence). The CDR3 is 16 amino acids. The junction had 10 bases not matched to a gene; V was cut back by 3 bases and J by 9 bases. The DNA for the CDR3 is TGTGCCAGCAGCCATCCCATAGCGGGGGGGCCGAGTGAGCAGTTCTTC. It codes for CASSHPIAGGPSEQFF.